Presented here are 19 T cell receptor beta chains from one specimen sequenced in a study of blood T cell repertoires in COVID-19 (dated by TCRdb to 2020 to 2022). Library generation was performed with the immunoSEQ multiplex PCR assay. TCRdb provides this immuneACCESS table in a form limited to in-frame rearrangements. Some clones are lacking; in checked studies, under half of them reflect an unresolved V gene, and why the rest are absent is not known. Counted in this sample were about 280,000 clones; roughly 88% of them appeared once. Around 0.9% of the sample belongs to the ten largest clones. Sequenced sample: PBMCs or T cells enriched from blood (not recorded which). Every receptor here comes from a woman aged 25 to 39 who had recovered from COVID-19.

V is TRBV27 and J is TRBJ2-5; 9 positions match TRBD1. With 5 bases clipped from V and 5 bases from J, the junction kept 9 bases outside the gene matches. This CDR3 spans 15 amino acids. Germline CDR1 MNHEY, CDR2 SMNVEV (reference sequence). Here the CDR3 reads CASSLRDRVSETQYF. The CDR3, as DNA: TGTGCCAGCAGTCTCCGGGACAGGGTTTCGGAGACCCAGTACTTC.

The rearrangement joins TRBV7-9 to TRBJ1-2, with a tentative D call TRBD1 (5 bases). Germline CDR1 reads SEHNR; CDR2 reads FQNEAQ (reference sequence). This CDR3 region has 17 residues. V gave up 4 bases and J gave up 1 base, with 19 bases separating them. The CDR3 here is CASSSRADSDINYGYTF. CDR3 DNA sequence: TGTGCCAGCAGCTCCAGGGCCGATTCCGATATTAACTATGGCTACACCTTC.

The V call is TRBV28, the J call TRBJ1-5, with D unresolved. CDR1 is MDHEN, CDR2 SYDVKM, per germline. V was shortened by 3 bases and J by 2 bases, with 11 bases between the two germline ends. The CDR3 sequence is 15 residues long. The DNA for the CDR3 is TGTGCCAGCAGTTTCCGCGGCGCTCGCAATCAGCCCCAGCATTTT. This translates into CASSFRGARNQPQHF.

This clone appeared once. The V call is TRBV5-8, the J call TRBJ2-1; TRBD2 matches at 7 bases. In germline, CDR1 is SGHTS, CDR2 YDEGEE. The CDR3 loop spans 15 amino acids. V lost 1 base, J lost 7 bases, and 8 bases stayed unmatched. CDR3 DNA: TGTGCCAGCAGCTTGTCCGGGGGGATCGGGAATGAGCAGTTCTTC. This sequence encodes CASSLSGGIGNEQFF.

With regard to this clone: Other DNA sequences of this sample code for an identical CDR3. V and J are TRBV28 and TRBJ2-7; 10 bases line up with TRBD1. CDR3 size: 14 residues. The germline V gene has CDR1 MDHEN and CDR2 SYDVKM. Trimming cost V 6 bases and J 1 base; bases outside gene matches: 3. The CDR3 region is CASSWTGGSYEQYF. In DNA form, the CDR3 reads TGTGCCAGCAGCTGGACAGGGGGTTCCTACGAGCAGTACTTC.

The rearrangement joins TRBV3-1 (or the pseudogene TRBV3-2) to TRBJ2-7, with TRBD2 matching over 12 bases. CDR1 is LGHDT and CDR2 is YNNKEL in the germline V gene (reference sequence). The length of the CDR3 is 16 residues. Trimming at V came to 4 bases and at J to 5 bases, leaving 9 bases not matched to a gene. CDR3 sequence reads: CASSLYRLAGDHEQYF. For the CDR3, the DNA is TGTGCCAGCAGCCTCTACCGACTAGCGGGAGACCACGAGCAGTACTTC.

V gene TRBV7-9 combines with J gene TRBJ1-2; possibly TRBD1 for D (5 bases). CDR1 and CDR2 (germline): SEHNR, FQNEAQ (reference sequence). V shed 5 bases and J shed 3 bases, with 19 bases lying between them. The CDR3 spans 16 residues. This chain's CDR3 is CASSQIDRTPYYGYTF. DNA for the CDR3: TGTGCCAGCAGCCAGATCGACCGGACACCTTACTATGGCTACACCTTC.

V and J are TRBV28 and TRBJ1-5; TRBD1 is a possible D gene (5 bases). Trimming pared 6 bases from V and 2 bases from J, leaving 20 bases between. The CDR3 is 17 amino acids. Per germline, CDR1 MDHEN and CDR2 SYDVKM. CDR3 DNA: TGTGCCAGCAGCCAACCCCTGGGGGGGGATGGCAATCAGCCCCAGCATTTT. This sequence encodes CASSQPLGGDGNQPQHF.

The V and J genes are TRBV29-1 and TRBJ1-2; TRBD1 matches at 9 bases. Germline CDR1 reads SQVTM; CDR2 reads ANQGSEA. The CDR3 has 14 amino acids. The J segment lost 6 bases and the V segment lost 6 bases, leaving 11 bases of the junction unmatched. In DNA, the CDR3 is TGCAGCGTCCAGAGCGACAGGGGGACGAATGGCTACACCTTC. This codes for CSVQSDRGTNGYTF. Together with reference TRBV29-1 and TRBJ1-2, the CDR3 gives the full variable domain: SAVISQKPSRDICQRGTSLTIQCQVDSQVTMMFWYRQQPGQSLTLIATANQGSEATYESGFVIDKFPISRPNLTFSTLTVSNMSPEDSSIYLCSVQSDRGTNGYTFGSGTRLTVV.

The CDR3 region is CASSSLYEQYF. DNA for the CDR3: TGTGCCAGCAGCTCCCTTTACGAGCAGTACTTC. This rearrangement joins TRBV5-4 to TRBJ2-7, with D hard to call. Trimming left V 3 bases short and J 4 bases short, with 5 bases between. This CDR3 spans 11 amino acids. Per the germline V gene, CDR1 is SGHNT and CDR2 is YYREEE (reference sequence). The complete variable domain, with remaining parts taken from reference TRBV5-4 and TRBJ2-7, reads ETGVTQSPTHLIKTRGQQVTLRCSSQSGHNTVSWYQQALGQGPQFIFQYYREEENGRGNFPPRFSGLQFPNYSSELNVNALELDDSALYLCASSSLYEQYFGPGTRLTVT.

This clone appeared a single time. The chain has TRBV2 and TRBJ1-1; TRBD1 matches at 8 bases. V shed 9 bases and J 3 bases; nucleotides not matched to a gene: 6. CDR1 and CDR2 (germline): SNHLY, FYNNEI. The CDR3 consists of 13 residues. CDR3 bases: TGTGCCAGTCCAGGGGGCAGGGACACTGAAGCTTTCTTT. This translates into CASPGGRDTEAFF.

The rearrangement uses TRBV9 and TRBJ2-1; TRBD2 aligns across 12 bases. The CDR3 is 21 amino acids. Germline assignment: CDR1 SGDLS and CDR2 YYNGEE. J lost 1 base, V lost 3 bases, and 17 bases had no gene match. The CDR3 region has the DNA TGTGCCAGCAGCGCTTCTAGCGGGGGGGCTAAGGGGCCGAGGTCCTACAATGAGCAGTTCTTC. Protein: CASSASSGGAKGPRSYNEQFF.

This clone has a handful of counts. CDR3 bases: TGTGCCAGTCTTGGCCCTGGAGAGTACAATGAGCAGTTCTTC. Its protein product is CASLGPGEYNEQFF. The V and J genes are TRBV19 and TRBJ2-1; D remains ambiguous. The CDR3 totals 14 residues. CDR1 LNHDA and CDR2 SQIVND come from the germline V gene (reference sequence). V was pared by 8 bases and J by 4 bases, with 15 bases between.

The rearrangement links TRBV28 to TRBJ1-6; TRBD1 aligns across 7 bases. After removal of 5 bases from V and 10 bases from J, the junction contained 11 bases not matched to a gene. Germline lookup yields CDR1 MDHEN and CDR2 SYDVKM. The length of the CDR3 is 15 residues. In DNA, the CDR3 is TGTGCCAGCAGTACCCTGCGGAGGGGGCACTCACCCCTCCACTTT. This translates into CASSTLRRGHSPLHF.

The CDR3 reads CASSFGLKYYEQYF. Here the CDR3 DNA reads TGTGCCAGCAGCTTTGGACTTAAATACTACGAGCAGTACTTC. The gene calls are TRBV7-2 and TRBJ2-7; maybe TRBD2 (5 bases). From germline, CDR1 is SGHTA and CDR2 FQGNSA. CDR3 length: 14 amino acids. Trimming removed 3 bases at V and 3 bases at J, with 12 bases between.

Concerning this clone: Because the CDR3's place on the DNA is in doubt, the DNA is left out and the CDR3 is given as listed by TCRdb. The CDR3 here is CASSQVGEGTYF. V and J are TRBV3-1 (or the pseudogene TRBV3-2) and TRBJ2-7; the table gives TRBD2 as D, unverified against the DNA. The CDR3 is 12 amino acids long, termini counted. CDR1 and CDR2 from the germline V gene are LGHDT and YNNKEL (reference sequence).

In its sample, this clone was seen a few times. The chain uses TRBV3-1 (or the pseudogene TRBV3-2) and TRBJ1-1; no clear D. From germline, CDR1 is LGHDT and CDR2 YNNKEL (reference sequence). V lost 5 bases and J 7 bases, leaving 20 bases between the germline ends. CDR3 length equals 15 residues. The CDR3 reads CASSDEIISNSEAFF. DNA of the CDR3: TGTGCCAGCAGCGATGAAATAATATCAAATAGTGAAGCTTTCTTT.

The rearrangement links TRBV7-8 to TRBJ1-4; 9 bases map to TRBD1. The J segment lost 5 bases and the V segment lost 4 bases, leaving 2 bases of the junction unmatched. This CDR3 has 14 amino acids. In germline, CDR1 is SGHVS, CDR2 FQNEAQ. Here the CDR3 DNA reads TGTGCCAGCAGCTACGGGACAGGGAATGAAAAACTGTTTTTT. Translated: CASSYGTGNEKLFF.

This chain links TRBV11-2 with TRBJ1-5; D is uncertain. V was trimmed by 2 bases and J by 10 bases, leaving 12 bases between them. This CDR3 has 13 amino acids. CDR1 and CDR2 from the germline V gene are SGHAT and FQNNGV. This CDR3 reads CASSLSGFRPQHF. DNA for the CDR3: TGTGCCAGCAGCTTATCGGGATTTCGTCCCCAGCATTTT.